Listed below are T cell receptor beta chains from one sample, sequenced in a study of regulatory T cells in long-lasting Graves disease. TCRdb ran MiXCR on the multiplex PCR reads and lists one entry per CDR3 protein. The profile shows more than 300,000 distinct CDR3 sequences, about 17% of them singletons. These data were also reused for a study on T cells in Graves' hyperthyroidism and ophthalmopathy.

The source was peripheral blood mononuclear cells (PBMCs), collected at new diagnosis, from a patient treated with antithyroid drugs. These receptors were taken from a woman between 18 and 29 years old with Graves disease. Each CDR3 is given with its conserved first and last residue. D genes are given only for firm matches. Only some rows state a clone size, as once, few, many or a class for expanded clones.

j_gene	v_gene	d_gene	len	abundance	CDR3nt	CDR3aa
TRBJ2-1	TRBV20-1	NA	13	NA	TGCAGTGCTAGAGGACTGTCCTACAATGAGCAGTTCTTC	CSARGLSYNEQFF
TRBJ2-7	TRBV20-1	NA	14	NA	TGCAGTGCCCCACAGCCAACAAGCTCCTACGAGCAGTACTTC	CSAPQPTSSYEQYF
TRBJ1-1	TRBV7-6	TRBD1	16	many	TGTGCCAGCAGCTTAGGCGGGACAGGGGTGAAGACTGAAGCTTTCTTT	CASSLGGTGVKTEAFF
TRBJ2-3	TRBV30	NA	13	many	TGTGCCTGGAGACAGGGCAACACAGATACGCAGTATTTT	CAWRQGNTDTQYF
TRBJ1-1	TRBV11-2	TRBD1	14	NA	TGTGCCAGCAGCTTAGGACAGGGGTACGCTGAAGCTTTCTTT	CASSLGQGYAEAFF
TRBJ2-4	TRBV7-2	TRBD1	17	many	TGTGCCAGCAGCCCGGGGGACAGGGTATCGGCCAAAAACATTCAGTACTTC	CASSPGDRVSAKNIQYF
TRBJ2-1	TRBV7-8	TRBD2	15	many	TGTGCCAGCAGCTTAGAGGGACTACCAGACAATGAGCAGTTCTTC	CASSLEGLPDNEQFF
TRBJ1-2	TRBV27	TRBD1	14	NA	TGTGCCAGCCGGGACAGTACTACTTTATATGGCTACACCTTC	CASRDSTTLYGYTF
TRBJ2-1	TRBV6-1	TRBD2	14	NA	TGTGCCAGCAGCCCAAGCGGGGATGGGAATGAGCAGTTCTTC	CASSPSGDGNEQFF
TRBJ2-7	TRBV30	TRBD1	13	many	TGTGCCTGGACACGACAGGGGGCTTACGAGCAGTACTTC	CAWTRQGAYEQYF
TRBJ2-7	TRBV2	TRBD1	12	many	TGTGCCAGCAGGACAGGGAACTACGAGCAGTACTTC	CASRTGNYEQYF
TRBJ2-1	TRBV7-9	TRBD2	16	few	TGTGCCAGCAGCTCCCGAGATAGCGGGCCATACAATGAGCAGTTCTTC	CASSSRDSGPYNEQFF
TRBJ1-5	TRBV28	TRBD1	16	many	TGTGCCAGCAGTTTAGCCGGGACAGGGGGCAATCAGCCCCAGCATTTT	CASSLAGTGGNQPQHF
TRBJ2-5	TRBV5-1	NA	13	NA	TGCGCCACCCGGGGCAGGGGACAAGAGACCCAGTACTTC	CATRGRGQETQYF
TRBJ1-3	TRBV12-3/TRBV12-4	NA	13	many	TGTGCCAGCAGTCCAGGGCTCGGAAACACCATATATTTT	CASSPGLGNTIYF
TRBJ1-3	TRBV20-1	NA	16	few	TGCAGTGCTAGAGCCCACAGCTATTACTCTGGAAACACCATATATTTT	CSARAHSYYSGNTIYF
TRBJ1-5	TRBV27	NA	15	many	TGTGCCAGCAGTTCTCGGACAGACAGCAATCAGCCCCAGCATTTT	CASSSRTDSNQPQHF
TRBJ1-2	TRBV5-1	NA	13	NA	TGCGCCAGCAGCGAAACCGGGACCAATGGCTACACCTTC	CASSETGTNGYTF
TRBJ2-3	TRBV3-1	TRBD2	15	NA	TGTGCCAGCAGCCAAGTAGCGGGGAGCACAGATACGCAGTATTTT	CASSQVAGSTDTQYF
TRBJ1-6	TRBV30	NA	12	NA	TGTGCCAGTGACCGACGGAGTTCACCCCTCCACTTT	CASDRRSSPLHF